These 20 T cell receptor beta chains share one sample of origin, sequenced in a study of blood T cell repertoires in COVID-19. Assay used: immunoSEQ multiplex PCR; TCRdb lists only in-frame clones, some missing. The sample holds roughly 230,000 clones; about 86% are singletons and the top ten take roughly 7.8%. The specimen was peripheral blood. The receptors derive from a man between 40 and 49 years old with active or convalescent COVID-19.

The gene calls are TRBV5-1 and TRBJ1-4; TRBD1 matches 7 bases. The CDR3 extends over 15 amino acids. J gave up 5 bases and V 0 bases, and 4 bases lay outside the gene matches. Germline V gene lookup returns CDR1 SGHRS and CDR2 YFSETQ. CDR3 DNA: TGCGCCAGCAGCTTGGGGGACAGAAAAAATGAAAAACTGTTTTTT. This gives the protein CASSLGDRKNEKLFF.

The CDR3 sequence is CASGGFYSGANVLTF. The CDR3, as DNA: TGTGCCAGCGGCGGGTTCTACTCTGGGGCCAACGTCCTGACTTTC. The chain couples TRBV2 to TRBJ2-6, with a possible D match to TRBD2 (5 bases). Germline CDR1 reads SNHLY; CDR2 reads FYNNEI. The CDR3 covers 15 residues. V lost 8 bases and J 0 bases, leaving 11 bases between the germline ends.

The chain has TRBV7-9 and TRBJ2-3, with D possibly matching TRBD2 (6 bases). In germline, CDR1 is SEHNR, CDR2 FQNEAQ (reference sequence). The CDR3 has 15 residues. V was cut by 2 bases and J by 1 base, with 10 bases left in between. This chain's CDR3 is CASSLITGGTDTQYF. As DNA, the CDR3 is TGTGCCAGCAGCTTAATAACGGGGGGCACAGATACGCAGTATTTT.

This rearrangement joins TRBV5-1 to TRBJ1-2, with D uncertain. Per the germline V gene, CDR1 is SGHRS and CDR2 is YFSETQ. The V gene lost 7 bases and the J gene lost 1 base, with 14 bases spanning the gap. This CDR3 spans 14 amino acids. The CDR3 nucleotides read TGCGCCAGCGCAGGTGGCTCTTATAACTATGGCTACACCTTC. Translated, it gives CASAGGSYNYGYTF. The full variable domain, rest sourced from reference TRBV5-1 and TRBJ1-2, is KAGVTQTPRYLIKTRGQQVTLSCSPISGHRSVSWYQQTPGQGLQFLFEYFSETQRNKGNFPGRFSGRQFSNSRSEMNVSTLELGDSALYLCASAGGSYNYGYTFGSGTRLTVV.

The CDR3 nucleotides read TGTGCCAGCAGCACCGTCTTGACTGTGACCGAGCAGTACTTC. Its translation: CASSTVLTVTEQYF. V gene TRBV7-2 combines with J gene TRBJ2-7; D gene uncertain. Per germline, CDR1 SGHTA and CDR2 FQGNSA. Trimming stripped 5 bases from V and 6 bases from J, with 17 bases between. The length of the CDR3 is 14 residues.

DNA for the CDR3: TGTGCCACCCGGGGACTAGCGGGGGAAGGGATCCCAGGGAATGAGCAGTTCTTC. The encoded protein is CATRGLAGEGIPGNEQFF. This sequence joins TRBV10-3 and TRBJ2-1; 14 bases match TRBD2. This CDR3 contains 18 residues. Germline lookup yields CDR1 ENHRY and CDR2 SYGVKD. V trimming: 10 bases; J trimming: 7 bases; junction bases outside the gene matches: 18.

V and J are TRBV7-2 and TRBJ1-2; TRBD1 matches 8 bases. The CDR3 is made up of 14 amino acids. Losses at the gene ends were 5 bases for V and 8 bases for J; bases not matched to a gene: 10. The V gene's germline CDR1 is SGHTA and CDR2 FQGNSA. CDR3 loop: CASSPADREGGYTF. The CDR3 DNA sequence: TGTGCCAGCAGCCCCGCGGACAGGGAGGGGGGCTACACCTTC.

This chain links TRBV23-1 with TRBJ2-2, with TRBD1 identical over 9 bases. TRBV23-1 has ORF status, its function being uncertain. The J segment lost 4 bases and the V segment lost 8 bases, leaving 5 bases of the junction unmatched. This CDR3 comprises 14 residues. CDR3 nucleotide sequence: TGCGCCAGCGCCGGACAGGGGTGCACCGGGGAGCTGTTTTTT. This sequence encodes CASAGQGCTGELFF.

V and J are TRBV13 and TRBJ1-3, with TRBD1 identical over 8 bases. Germline-derived CDR1 and CDR2 are PRHDT and FYEKMQ (reference sequence). With 2 bases clipped from V and 1 base from J, the junction kept 4 bases outside the gene matches. This CDR3 region has 16 residues. The CDR3 DNA reads as TGTGCCAGCAGCTTAATGGGGACAGGTTCTGGAAACACCATATATTTT. Translation gives CASSLMGTGSGNTIYF.

CDR3 sequence reads: CASRPQGAPPEAFF. CDR3 sequence (DNA): TGTGCCAGCCGGCCACAGGGGGCTCCACCTGAAGCTTTCTTT. This rearrangement joins TRBV6-5 to TRBJ1-1; 9 positions match TRBD1. Trimming cost V 8 bases and J 6 bases; bases outside gene matches: 10. Germline values: CDR1 MNHEY, CDR2 SVGAGI. The CDR3 runs 14 residues.

The gene calls are TRBV7-9 and TRBJ2-5, with TRBD1 as a possible D gene (6 bases). Germline V lookup: CDR1 SEHNR, CDR2 FQNEAQ (reference sequence). Trimming pared 5 bases from V and 5 bases from J, leaving 15 bases between. The CDR3 loop spans 14 amino acids. The CDR3 here is CASSPGTNVETQYF. The DNA of the CDR3 is TGTGCCAGCAGCCCCGGGACAAACGTGGAGACCCAGTACTTC.

This rearrangement joins TRBV30 to TRBJ1-4, with 9 bases aligning to TRBD1. The J segment lost 7 bases and the V segment lost 7 bases, leaving 7 bases of the junction unmatched. The CDR3 totals 13 residues. Germline V gene data show CDR1 as GTSNPN and CDR2 as SVGIG (reference sequence). This CDR3 reads CASTPDRGEKLFF. In DNA, the CDR3 is TGTGCCTCCACACCGGACAGGGGTGAAAAACTGTTTTTT.

This clone came up once. V gene TRBV7-9 combines with J gene TRBJ2-2; no clear D gene. Germline CDR1 and CDR2: SEHNR and FQNEAQ (reference sequence). V lost 2 bases to trimming and J lost 8 bases, with 12 bases between them. This CDR3 is built from 14 residues. Written as DNA, the CDR3 is TGTGCCAGCAGCTTAACAGTGGGCGTGGGGGAGCTGTTTTTT. Translated, it gives CASSLTVGVGELFF.

This clone was seen once. V gene TRBV30 combines with J gene TRBJ1-5; TRBD1 might be the D (5 bases). V was shortened by 0 bases and J by 4 bases, with 10 bases between the two germline ends. The germline gives CDR1 GTSNPN, CDR2 SVGIG (reference sequence). CDR3 length equals 14 residues. The DNA of the CDR3 is TGTGCCTGGAGTGTACGGTCAGGGAATCAGCCCCAGCATTTT. This translates into CAWSVRSGNQPQHF.

The V and J genes are TRBV6-5 and TRBJ2-1, with a possible D match to TRBD2 (6 bases). Germline loops: CDR1 MNHEY, CDR2 SVGAGI. The ends were cut back, 4 bases at V and 3 bases at J, with 7 bases in the middle. This CDR3 region has 13 residues. CDR3 residues: CASSWRGYNEQFF. The CDR3 nucleotides are TGTGCCAGCAGTTGGCGGGGCTACAATGAGCAGTTCTTC.

The chain employs TRBV6-5 and TRBJ1-1; perhaps TRBD1 as D (5 bases). V was cut by 5 bases and J by 4 bases, with 11 bases left in between. Germline CDR1 and CDR2: MNHEY and SVGAGI. The CDR3 loop spans 13 amino acids. The CDR3 nucleotides are TGTGCCAGCAGTCTCGGGACTCGCACTGAAGCTTTCTTT. Its protein product is CASSLGTRTEAFF.

This rearrangement joins TRBV7-9 to TRBJ2-5, with D maybe TRBD2 (5 bases). This CDR3 comprises 13 residues. CDR1 SEHNR and CDR2 FQNEAQ come from the germline V gene (reference sequence). With 11 bases removed from V and 4 bases from J, the gap between germline ends came to 17 bases. Here the CDR3 DNA reads TGTGCCGGCGGGTCTTCGCACGGAGAGACCCAGTACTTC. Its translation is CAGGSSHGETQYF.

The V call is TRBV24-1, the J call TRBJ1-2; no reliable D call. The CDR3 length is 14 residues. V lost 0 bases and J lost 0, with 4 bases in between. Germline V gene lookup returns CDR1 KGHDR and CDR2 SFDVKD. As DNA, the CDR3 is TGTGCCACCAGTGATTTGGGAGCTAACTATGGCTACACCTTC. Translated, it gives CATSDLGANYGYTF.

A note on this clone: Different DNA sequences within this sample yield the same CDR3. The V gene is TRBV12-3 or TRBV12-4, the J gene TRBJ1-2; TRBD1 might be the D (5 bases). Trimming pared 3 bases from V and 2 bases from J, leaving 7 bases between. The CDR3 sequence is 13 residues long. CDR3 sequence (DNA): TGTGCCAGCAGTTTGGCAGGGAACTATGGCTACACCTTC. It is translated as CASSLAGNYGYTF.

The genes are TRBV27 and TRBJ1-1; 8 positions agree with TRBD1. Germline loops: CDR1 MNHEY, CDR2 SMNVEV (reference sequence). The CDR3 consists of 15 residues. With V trimmed by 3 bases and J by 6 bases, 9 bases remained unmatched. In nucleotides, the CDR3 is TGTGCCAGCAGTTTCACAGGGGGTGCCGGCGCTGAAGCTTTCTTT. It codes for CASSFTGGAGAEAFF.